A selection of T cell receptor beta chains follows, all from one sample in a study of a mutant IDH1 vaccine in newly diagnosed glioma. Antigens for these TCRs are unknown. The method was immunoSEQ multiplex PCR; TCRdb's version includes in-frame clones alone and lacks a portion of them. The sample contains approximately 41,000 clones, approximately 90% of which appear only once. The source was PBMCs, collected from a glioma patient whose treatment included an IDH1 peptide vaccine. These receptors were taken from a man over 45 with glioma. CDR3s include the opening cysteine and the closing phenylalanine or tryptophan. The D gene is left open where the match is weak. A clone size is listed for some rows: how often the clone was seen (once, few, many), or a class if it is expanded.

V gene,J gene,clone size,D gene,CDR3 DNA,CDR3 protein
TRBV4-3,TRBJ1-2,.,.,TGCGCCAGCAGCCAGGCTAATGGCTACACCTTC,CASSQANGYTF
TRBV9,TRBJ1-5,.,.,TGTGCCAGCAGCGAAAGGGGGGCCAATCAGCCCCAGCATTTT,CASSERGANQPQHF
TRBV30,TRBJ2-1,.,.,TGTGCCTGGAGAGACCCAGGACAGTACAATGAGCAGTTCTTC,CAWRDPGQYNEQFF
TRBV25-1,TRBJ2-7,.,.,TGTGCCAGCAAATGGGGGAACTACGAGCAGTACTTC,CASKWGNYEQYF
TRBV27,TRBJ2-7,.,TRBD1,TGTGCCAGCAGTTTATTGGGACAGGCCCACCCGCAGTACTTC,CASSLLGQAHPQYF
TRBV19,TRBJ1-5,.,.,TGTGCCAGTAGCCCGACATTTCGGGGGTATCAGCCCCAGCATTTT,CASSPTFRGYQPQHF
TRBV6-1,TRBJ1-2,once,.,TGTGCCAGCAGTGAAGGAGTAACCTATGGCTACACCTTC,CASSEGVTYGYTF
TRBV9,TRBJ2-3,.,TRBD1,TGTGCCAGCAGCGTACGAAGACAGGGGAGCACAGATACGCAGTATTTT,CASSVRRQGSTDTQYF
TRBV7-6,TRBJ1-2,.,.,TGTGCCAGCAGCCCGGGCTATGGCTACACCTTC,CASSPGYGYTF
TRBV19,TRBJ1-1,.,TRBD1,TGTGCCAGTAGCGGGGACAGGGAGAACACTGAAGCTTTCTTT,CASSGDRENTEAFF
TRBV4-3,TRBJ2-3,.,TRBD2,TGCGCCAGCAGCCAGAAAGATAGCGGGGCGTCCGCAGATACGCAGTATTTT,CASSQKDSGASADTQYF
TRBV9,TRBJ2-2,.,.,TGTGCCAGCAGCGTAGCGGGGGACACCGGGGAGCTGTTTTTT,CASSVAGDTGELFF
TRBV10-3,TRBJ2-3,.,TRBD2,TGTGCCATCAGGCCTGCTGCAGGGAGGGGCACAGATACGCAGTATTTT,CAIRPAAGRGTDTQYF
TRBV28,TRBJ2-3,once,.,TGTGCCAGCAGTTTTCCTGCCCCGGGACTCAAAGTAGATACGCAGTATTTT,CASSFPAPGLKVDTQYF
TRBV18,TRBJ2-5,.,TRBD1,TGTGCCAGCTCACATTTAATAAAGGGGGACAGGGGCCAAGAGACCCAGTACTTC,CASSHLIKGDRGQETQYF
TRBV2,TRBJ2-7,.,TRBD1,TGTGCCAGCAGTGCCCGGGACAGGGTCTACGAGCAGTACTTC,CASSARDRVYEQYF
TRBV11-2,TRBJ2-3,.,.,TGTGCCAGCAGCTTAGAGGAACGGGGTACGCAGTATTTT,CASSLEERGTQYF